These 29 T cell receptor beta chains share one sample of origin, sequenced in a study of CD8 T cells in ankylosing spondylitis listed by TCRdb under 2017. Library construction relied on 5' RACE. Data came from an Illumina HiSeq 2500. TCRdb trimmed public reads at Q25 via fastp, called clones via MiXCR and kept in-frame beta chains. Each CDR3 protein appears once, grouped with its most common genes and DNA. The sample includes roughly 260,000 distinct CDR3 sequences, with 20% observed a single time. The ten most abundant clones make up roughly 7.3% of the sample. The sequenced sample consisted of blood, either unsorted or a sorted T cell fraction (not recorded which). The receptors were sampled from a male donor with ankylosing spondylitis or in good health (not recorded which).

This clonotype appeared a few times. The rearrangement joins TRBV2 to TRBJ1-1, with TRBD1 matching 10 bases. J gave up 5 bases and V 6 bases, and 6 bases lay outside the gene matches. The CDR3 runs 14 residues. Per germline, CDR1 SNHLY and CDR2 FYNNEI. The CDR3 sequence is CASRVDRGATEAFF. The CDR3 coding sequence is TGTGCCAGCAGGGTGGACAGGGGGGCTACTGAAGCTTTCTTT.

The rearrangement joins TRBV11-2 to TRBJ2-3; D remains ambiguous. Germline CDR1 reads SGHAT; CDR2 reads FQNNGV. The CDR3 length is 14 residues. Trimming stripped 1 base from V and 3 bases from J, with 8 bases between. The CDR3 sequence: CASSLGPLTDTQYF. As DNA, the CDR3 is TGTGCCAGCAGCTTAGGGCCGCTAACAGATACGCAGTATTTT.

The chain combines TRBV20-1 with TRBJ2-1, with 10 bases that match TRBD2. The CDR3 contains 16 residues. In germline, CDR1 is DFQATT, CDR2 SNEGSKA (reference sequence). Trimming took 7 bases from V and 10 from J; bases not matched to a gene: 19. CDR3 sequence: CSVQPIVTSGEGEQFF. Written as DNA, the CDR3 is TGCAGTGTTCAACCGATAGTAACTAGCGGGGAGGGCGAGCAGTTCTTC.

In this sample, this clonotype turned up many times. This chain links TRBV6-5 with TRBJ1-5, with a weak D call TRBD1 (5 bases). This CDR3 is built from 13 residues. V lost 2 bases and J 6 bases, leaving 8 bases between the germline ends. In germline, CDR1 is MNHEY, CDR2 SVGAGI. CDR3 in DNA: TGTGCCAGCAGTTACGGGGGGGGTCAGCCCCAGCATTTT. Translating it yields CASSYGGGQPQHF.

The chain combines TRBV7-2 with TRBJ2-5; D ambiguous. CDR3 length equals 13 residues. Trimming stripped 5 bases from V and 4 bases from J, with 11 bases between. Germline V gene data show CDR1 as SGHTA and CDR2 as FQGNSA. Here the CDR3 DNA reads TGTGCCAGCAGCCAAAGGGTCCTAGAGACCCAGTACTTC. Translation gives CASSQRVLETQYF.

This clonotype has a count of ten or more. The genes are TRBV5-1 and TRBJ2-3; 8 bases map to TRBD2. Germline V gives CDR1 SGHRS, CDR2 YFSETQ. Trimming cost V 0 bases and J 4 bases; bases outside gene matches: 7. This CDR3 comprises 16 residues. CDR3 region: CASSLVSSGRPDTQYF. The CDR3 DNA sequence: TGCGCCAGCAGCTTGGTCTCAAGCGGGAGACCAGATACGCAGTATTTT.

Written as DNA, the CDR3 is TGTGCCTGCTGCCAAGAGGGGAGACTAGCGCCCGACCAAGAGACCCAGTACTTC. This codes for CACCQEGRLAPDQETQYF. The V call is TRBV3-1, the J call TRBJ2-5, with 8 bases identical to TRBD2. The germline V gene encodes CDR1 LGHDT and CDR2 YNNKEL (reference sequence). This CDR3 is 18 amino acids long. After removal of 11 bases from V and 0 bases from J, the junction contained 20 bases not matched to a gene.

V and J are TRBV5-1 and TRBJ2-5; 7 nucleotides agree with TRBD1. Germline V lookup: CDR1 SGHRS, CDR2 YFSETQ. V shed 4 bases, J shed 1 base, and the junction held 7 bases outside the gene matches. CDR3 length equals 15 residues. Here the CDR3 DNA reads TGCGCCAGCAGCATAGACAGGGAACCCCAAGAGACCCAGTACTTC. Encoded protein: CASSIDREPQETQYF.

This clonotype was picked up many times. The junction and the germline gene differ at one end; a read error may be behind it. The chain links TRBV7-7 to TRBJ1-1; TRBD1 matches 7 bases. The CDR3 has 16 residues. Germline V CDR1 and CDR2: SSHAT, FNYEAQ (reference sequence). The CDR3 region has the DNA TGTGCTAGCAGCCCCGAGCCGACAGGGAAACCCACTGAAGCTTTCTTT. Translating it yields CASSPEPTGKPTEAFF.

CDR3 bases: TGTGCCAGCAGCTCCGGGGCCTTATATGGCTACACCTTC. It codes for CASSSGALYGYTF. The chain links TRBV9 to TRBJ1-2, with a tentative D call TRBD1 (5 bases). The germline gives CDR1 SGDLS, CDR2 YYNGEE. Trimming stripped 4 bases from V and 5 bases from J, with 12 bases between. CDR3 size: 13 residues.

As to this clonotype: This sequence may be a read error, since a much larger clone differs from it by one base. Since the CDR3 does not end with the conserved phenylalanine or tryptophan, this likely comes from a read error. The rearrangement joins TRBV5-1 to TRBJ2-2, with 14 bases matching TRBD2. Per germline, CDR1 SGHRS and CDR2 YFSETQ. The CDR3 has 17 residues. Trimming cost V 0 bases and J 6 bases; bases outside gene matches: 4. The CDR3 here is CASSLVGLAGESGELFY. The CDR3 DNA is TGCGCCAGCAGCTTGGTGGGACTAGCGGGGGAATCCGGGGAGCTGTTTTAT.

The chain carries TRBV25-1 and TRBJ2-2; 9 bases are a match to TRBD2. This CDR3 contains 16 residues. V shed 3 bases and J 1 base; nucleotides not matched to a gene: 3. From germline, CDR1 is MGHDK and CDR2 SYGVNS. CDR3 in amino acids: CASSDPTSGNTGELFF. In DNA, the CDR3 is TGTGCCAGCAGTGACCCGACTAGCGGGAACACCGGGGAGCTGTTTTTT.

This clonotype showed up just a few times. V is TRBV9 and J is TRBJ1-2, with TRBD1 identical over 7 bases. V was clipped by 2 bases and J by 2 bases; unmatched bases: 9. This CDR3 contains 16 residues. Germline loops: CDR1 SGDLS, CDR2 YYNGEE. CDR3 loop: CASSVGGPQGNYGYTF. Written as DNA, the CDR3 is TGTGCCAGCAGCGTCGGTGGGCCACAGGGGAACTATGGCTACACCTTC.

This clonotype has a handful of counts. The rearrangement links TRBV29-1 to TRBJ1-4; 8 positions agree with TRBD1. CDR3 length: 15 amino acids. Trimming removed 4 bases from V and 6 bases from J; junction bases left unmatched: 10. CDR1 is SQVTM and CDR2 is ANQGSEA in the germline V gene. DNA for the CDR3: TGCAGCGTTGTCTTGACAGGGGACTGGGATGAAAAACTGTTTTTT. Translated, it gives CSVVLTGDWDEKLFF.

The rearrangement joins TRBV29-1 to TRBJ2-5; D not resolved. V lost 2 bases and J lost 1, with 2 bases in between. The CDR3 runs to 11 residues. Germline values: CDR1 SQVTM, CDR2 ANQGSEA. The DNA of the CDR3 is TGCAGCGTTGAATCCCAAGAGACCCAGTACTTC. Translation gives CSVESQETQYF. The full variable domain, in which reference TRBV29-1 and TRBJ2-5 provide the parts outside the CDR3, is SAVISQKPSRDICQRGTSLTIQCQVDSQVTMMFWYRQQPGQSLTLIATANQGSEATYESGFVIDKFPISRPNLTFSTLTVSNMSPEDSSIYLCSVESQETQYFGPGTRLLVL.

The rearrangement uses TRBV28 and TRBJ1-2; TRBD1 matches 8 bases. Germline V CDR1 and CDR2: MDHEN, SYDVKM. The CDR3 contains 16 residues. V was pared by 2 bases and J by 8 bases, with 13 bases of the junction left unmatched. CDR3 in amino acids: CASSLDDRGPVYGYTF. As DNA, the CDR3 is TGTGCCAGCAGTTTAGATGACAGGGGCCCAGTTTACGGCTACACCTTC.

The gene calls are TRBV4-1 and TRBJ2-1, with 9 bases matching TRBD2. This CDR3 comprises 21 residues. The ends lost 4 bases at V and 3 bases at J; junction bases unmatched: 22. The germline gives CDR1 MGHRA, CDR2 YSYEKL. The CDR3 DNA follows: TGCGCCAGCAGCCCCATTCGACTAGCGGAGTCCCACCCGGGGGTCTACAATGAGCAGTTCTTC. It encodes CASSPIRLAESHPGVYNEQFF.

The chain employs TRBV29-1 and TRBJ1-1; no clear D. The CDR3 length is 13 residues. V was cut by 7 bases and J by 1 base, with 13 bases left in between. CDR1 and CDR2 (germline): SQVTM, ANQGSEA. The CDR3 coding sequence is TGCAGCGCAGAACGGACGGCGAACACTGAAGCTTTCTTT. Translated, it gives CSAERTANTEAFF.

This clonotype was counted only a few times. The chain is built from TRBV20-1 and TRBJ2-3; 14 bases line up with TRBD2. V shed 1 base, J shed 0 bases, and the junction held 15 bases outside the gene matches. CDR1 DFQATT and CDR2 SNEGSKA come from the germline V gene (reference sequence). The CDR3 has 21 amino acids. The CDR3 spells CSARGLPGLAGDLISTDTQYF. The CDR3, as DNA: TGCAGTGCTAGAGGCCTTCCGGGACTAGCGGGAGATCTAATTAGCACAGATACGCAGTATTTT.

This clonotype was observed a handful of times. The V gene is TRBV5-6, the J gene TRBJ1-2, with D tentatively TRBD1 (6 bases). The CDR3 has 14 residues. The V and J ends lost 0 bases and 4 bases respectively, with 10 bases between them. Per germline, CDR1 SGHDT and CDR2 YYEEEE. The CDR3 DNA follows: TGTGCCAGCAGCTTGGAAGGACAGCGCTATGGCTACACCTTC. Translated, it gives CASSLEGQRYGYTF. Filled out from reference TRBV5-6 and TRBJ1-2, the complete variable domain reads DAGVTQSPTHLIKTRGQQVTLRCSPKSGHDTVSWYQQALGQGPQFIFQYYEEEERQRGNFPDRFSGHQFPNYSSELNVNALLLGDSALYLCASSLEGQRYGYTFGSGTRLTVV.

This chain joins TRBV18 and TRBJ2-3; D is perhaps TRBD1 or TRBD2 (5 bases each). V shed 10 bases and J shed 0 bases, with 14 bases lying between them. This CDR3 is 14 amino acids long. Germline CDR1 reads KGHSH; CDR2 reads LQKENI. The CDR3 sequence is CATLGTASTDTQYF. CDR3 coding DNA: TGTGCCACCCTGGGGACGGCAAGCACAGATACGCAGTATTTT.

There are a few counts of this clonotype. V and J are TRBV6-1 and TRBJ1-1, with D hard to call. V lost 6 bases, J lost 5 bases, and 13 bases lay in between. The length of the CDR3 is 13 residues. Per the germline V gene, CDR1 is MNHNS and CDR2 is SASEGT. The CDR3 loop reads CASRPRETTEAFF. For the CDR3, the DNA is TGTGCCAGCAGACCGAGGGAGACAACTGAAGCTTTCTTT.

A note on this clonotype: A read error may produce the germline difference seen at one junction end. The rearrangement uses TRBV5-1 and TRBJ2-3; 13 bases are shared with TRBD2. The CDR3 contains 16 residues. Germline V gives CDR1 SGHRS, CDR2 YFSETQ. The CDR3 sequence: CASSPGLAGFTDTQSF. The DNA for the CDR3 is TGCGCCAGCAGCCCGGGACTAGCGGGGTTCACAGATACGCAGTCTTTT.

In its sample, this clonotype was seen many times. The chain has TRBV20-1 and TRBJ2-3, with a tentative D call TRBD2 (6 bases). The CDR3 runs 15 residues. V was clipped by 5 bases and J by 3 bases, with 18 bases between them. Germline V gene lookup returns CDR1 DFQATT and CDR2 SNEGSKA (reference sequence). CDR3 region: CSALKAGGGTDTQYF. DNA of the CDR3: TGCAGTGCTCTAAAAGCGGGCGGAGGAACAGATACGCAGTATTTT.

This chain uses TRBV7-8 with TRBJ2-3, with D possibly TRBD2 on 6 matching bases. The germline gives CDR1 SGHVS, CDR2 FQNEAQ. V shed 6 bases and J shed 6 bases, with 19 bases lying between them. The CDR3 contains 15 residues. CDR3 nucleotides: TGTGCCAGCAGAGCAGAGGGACTCTCCTGGGATACGCAGTATTTT. Translated: CASRAEGLSWDTQYF.

This clonotype showed up just a few times. The chain links TRBV15 to TRBJ2-1; D is unclear. Germline assignment: CDR1 LNHNV and CDR2 YYDKDF (reference sequence). The CDR3 length is 12 residues. Trimming shortened V by 0 bases and J by 7 bases, and 4 bases separated the two germline ends. The CDR3 nucleotides read TGTGCCACCAGCAGAGATTTTAATGAGCAGTTCTTC. It codes for CATSRDFNEQFF.

Worth noting for this clonotype: The CDR3 carries no conserved terminal phenylalanine or tryptophan, so it likely arises from a read error. The limits of the CDR3 on the DNA are not certain, so only TCRdb's listed CDR3 is given. V is TRBV6-4 and J is TRBJ2-4; the table calls TRBD1, which could not be checked here. The CDR3 is made up of 14 amino acids, end residues included. Germline V lookup: CDR1 MRHNA, CDR2 SNTAGT. CDR3 in amino acids: CASSDSKFQGTKQL.

This chain links TRBV20-1 with TRBJ2-3; 7 bases are a match to TRBD2. The CDR3 consists of 20 residues. Germline trimming cut 6 bases from V and 0 bases from J; bases unmatched to any gene: 24. Per the germline V gene, CDR1 is DFQATT and CDR2 is SNEGSKA (reference sequence). CDR3 DNA sequence: TGCAGTGCACAACCCCCACCCGGGACTACCAGAGAAACTAGCACAGATACGCAGTATTTT. This encodes CSAQPPPGTTRETSTDTQYF.

This chain joins TRBV10-3 and TRBJ2-3; 7 bases match TRBD1. Germline loops: CDR1 ENHRY, CDR2 SYGVKD. V was pared by 7 bases and J by 4 bases, with 11 bases of the junction left unmatched. The CDR3 contains 15 residues. The CDR3 coding sequence is TGTGCCATCAAACAGGGGTCGGGGTGGTCAGATACGCAGTATTTT. This sequence encodes CAIKQGSGWSDTQYF.